Listed here are 23 T cell receptor beta chains from one sample, sequenced in a study of blood T cell repertoires in COVID-19. TCRdb keeps only in-frame clones here, not all; method: immunoSEQ multiplex PCR. The sample contains 200,000 or so clones, just under 85% of which appear only once. The specimen sequenced was peripheral blood. These receptors came from a human donor with acute or convalescent COVID-19. The donor label of this sample is uncertain.

The chain carries TRBV7-2 and TRBJ2-2; 14 nucleotides line up with TRBD2. Germline V CDR1 and CDR2: SGHTA, FQGNSA. The ends lost 0 bases at V and 5 bases at J; junction bases unmatched: 5. The CDR3 loop spans 18 amino acids. CDR3 nucleotide sequence: TGTGCCAGCAGCTTAGCGACTAGCGGGAGGGGGCGAACCGGGGAGCTGTTTTTT. Translation gives CASSLATSGRGRTGELFF. Looking up the rest from reference TRBV7-2 and TRBJ2-2 gives the full variable domain: GAGVSQSPSNKVTEKGKDVELRCDPISGHTALYWYRQSLGQGLEFLIYFQGNSAPDKSGLPSDRFSAERTGGSVSTLTIQRTQQEDSAVYLCASSLATSGRGRTGELFFGEGSRLTVL.

In its sample, this clone was seen once. CDR3 protein: CASSPRTGNRGSGNTIYF. In nucleotides, the CDR3 is TGTGCCAGTAGTCCCCGGACAGGGAACCGCGGCTCTGGAAACACCATATATTTT. The V and J genes are TRBV19 and TRBJ1-3, with TRBD1 matching over 8 bases. V was pared by 5 bases and J by 0 bases, with 12 bases of the junction left unmatched. Germline assignment: CDR1 LNHDA and CDR2 SQIVND (reference sequence). The CDR3 is 18 residues long. Full variable domain (remainder filled in from reference TRBV19 and TRBJ1-3): DGGITQSPKYLFRKEGQNVTLSCEQNLNHDAMYWYRQDPGQGLRLIYYSQIVNDFQKGDIAEGYSVSREKKESFPLTVTSAQKNPTAFYLCASSPRTGNRGSGNTIYFGEGSWLTVV.

This chain links TRBV19 with TRBJ1-5, with a tentative D call TRBD1 (6 bases). CDR3 length: 15 residues. Trimming cost V 3 bases and J 3 bases, with 12 bases left between them. From germline, CDR1 is LNHDA and CDR2 SQIVND (reference sequence). Written as DNA, the CDR3 is TGTGCCAGTAGTATCCTGGGACAAAACAATCAGCCCCAGCATTTT. It codes for CASSILGQNNQPQHF.

The CDR3: CASSVEDRGSGYLSYQETQYF. The DNA for the CDR3 is TGTGCCAGCAGCGTAGAGGACAGGGGCTCTGGGTACCTGTCGTACCAAGAGACCCAGTACTTC. The chain employs TRBV9 and TRBJ2-5; TRBD1 matches 9 bases. With V trimmed by 0 bases and J by 0 bases, 18 bases remained unmatched. The CDR3 sequence is 21 residues long. Germline V gives CDR1 SGDLS, CDR2 YYNGEE.

V is TRBV29-1 and J is TRBJ1-2, with 10 bases lining up with TRBD1. With 1 base clipped from V and 5 bases from J, the junction kept 1 base outside the gene matches. This CDR3 has 13 amino acids. The germline V gene encodes CDR1 SQVTM and CDR2 ANQGSEA. CDR3 in DNA: TGCAGCGTTGAAGGGACAGGGGGTTATGGCTACACCTTC. Amino acids: CSVEGTGGYGYTF.

V usage is TRBV7-9 and J usage is TRBJ1-2; no definite D call. Germline CDR1 reads SEHNR; CDR2 reads FQNEAQ (reference sequence). The length of the CDR3 is 14 residues. The ends were cut back, 2 bases at V and 3 bases at J, with 10 bases in the middle. The CDR3 spells CASSLRGTDYGYTF. The CDR3 DNA is TGTGCCAGCAGCTTACGGGGAACCGACTATGGCTACACCTTC. Variable domain in full (rest from reference TRBV7-9 and TRBJ1-2): DTGVSQNPRHKITKRGQNVTFRCDPISEHNRLYWYRQTLGQGPEFLTYFQNEAQLEKSRLLSDRFSAERPKGSFSTLEIQRTEQGDSAMYLCASSLRGTDYGYTFGSGTRLTVV.

The chain is built from TRBV28 and TRBJ2-2; 8 bases map to TRBD2. Germline-derived CDR1 and CDR2 are MDHEN and SYDVKM. The junction had 0 bases not matched to a gene; V was cut back by 7 bases and J by 5 bases. The CDR3 has 12 amino acids. In DNA, the CDR3 is TGTGCCAGCACGGGGGGGACCGGGGAGCTGTTTTTT. Protein product: CASTGGTGELFF.

The rearrangement joins TRBV5-3 to TRBJ2-2; 8 bases are shared with TRBD2. Being an ORF, TRBV5-3 has a function that is uncertain. The CDR3 is 17 amino acids. V dropped 4 bases and J dropped 4; count of bases not matched to a gene: 12. The chain's CDR3 is CARSQPPLADFTGELFF. CDR3 sequence (DNA): TGTGCCAGAAGCCAACCCCCACTAGCGGACTTCACCGGGGAGCTGTTTTTT.

This clone was counted once. The chain has TRBV14 and TRBJ2-3; 10 nucleotides line up with TRBD2. Losses at the gene ends were 5 bases for V and 2 bases for J; bases not matched to a gene: 7. Germline V CDR1 and CDR2: SGHDN, FVKESK. The CDR3 contains 16 residues. CDR3 bases: TGTGCCAGCAGCTTACAGACTAGCGGGTTCACAGATACGCAGTATTTT. This sequence encodes CASSLQTSGFTDTQYF.

This CDR3 is CAWSVHTDRGKGQPQHF. CDR3 sequence (DNA): TGTGCCTGGAGTGTACACACAGACAGGGGGAAAGGTCAGCCCCAGCATTTT. This chain joins TRBV30 and TRBJ1-5, with 9 bases fitting TRBD1. CDR3 length: 17 amino acids. Trimming took 0 bases from V and 6 from J; bases not matched to a gene: 12. CDR1 is GTSNPN, CDR2 SVGIG, per germline (reference sequence).

This clone was seen a handful of times. The gene calls are TRBV29-1 and TRBJ2-1; a weak D match, TRBD2 (7 bases). Germline values: CDR1 SQVTM, CDR2 ANQGSEA. V was shortened by 6 bases and J by 8 bases, with 20 bases between the two germline ends. The CDR3 consists of 14 residues. CDR3 in amino acids: CSVMGGAGIYEQFF. As DNA, the CDR3 is TGCAGCGTAATGGGGGGGGCAGGGATTTATGAGCAGTTCTTC.

The chain links TRBV4-2 to TRBJ2-3; 9 positions agree with TRBD2. Losses at the gene ends were 6 bases for V and 2 bases for J; bases not matched to a gene: 3. Germline CDR1 and CDR2: LGHNA and YNFKEQ. The CDR3 runs 14 residues. The CDR3 DNA sequence: TGTGCCAGCAGGGCGGGAGGGTTCACAGATACGCAGTATTTT. Protein product: CASRAGGFTDTQYF.

V is TRBV6-1 and J is TRBJ2-1; 10 bases match TRBD1. Germline V CDR1 and CDR2: MNHNS, SASEGT. Germline trimming cut 4 bases from V and 6 bases from J; bases unmatched to any gene: 6. The CDR3 spans 15 residues. The CDR3 is CASSARDRGSNEQFF. The CDR3, as DNA: TGTGCCAGCAGTGCCCGGGACAGGGGATCCAATGAGCAGTTCTTC.

This clone was counted a single time. This chain uses TRBV5-6 with TRBJ2-1, with D perhaps TRBD2 (5 bases). Trimming took off 6 bases at V and 6 bases at J, with 19 bases between the two ends. The CDR3 covers 15 residues. The V gene's germline CDR1 is SGHDT and CDR2 YYEEEE. The CDR3, as DNA: TGTGCCAGCACCCTGACGGGGTCCCCCTTCAATGAGCAGTTCTTC. This gives the protein CASTLTGSPFNEQFF.

This clone came up once. V gene TRBV24-1 combines with J gene TRBJ2-1; D gene uncertain. V was shortened by 5 bases and J by 6 bases, with 10 bases between the two germline ends. The germline V gene encodes CDR1 KGHDR and CDR2 SFDVKD. CDR3 length: 13 residues. This CDR3 reads CATSAPGGNEQFF. DNA of the CDR3: TGTGCCACCAGTGCCCCTGGCGGCAATGAGCAGTTCTTC.

This clone was counted once. The rearrangement uses TRBV19 and TRBJ1-2; 12 bases agree with TRBD1. Trimming removed 3 bases from V and 4 bases from J; junction bases left unmatched: 12. Germline V gives CDR1 LNHDA, CDR2 SQIVND (reference sequence). The CDR3 extends over 18 amino acids. The CDR3 nucleotides are TGTGCCAGTAGTATCAGTTCGGGACAGGGGGCGCAAGGCTATGGCTACACCTTC. Translation gives CASSISSGQGAQGYGYTF.

The J gene is TRBJ2-5, the V gene TRBV5-1; 7 bases match TRBD1. The CDR3 runs to 14 residues. Per germline, CDR1 SGHRS and CDR2 YFSETQ. V lost 5 bases, J lost 5 bases, and 9 bases stayed unmatched. The CDR3 reads CASRGGQAVETQYF. Here the CDR3 DNA reads TGCGCCAGCAGAGGTGGACAGGCGGTGGAGACCCAGTACTTC.

The chain uses TRBV27 and TRBJ1-5; D may be TRBD1 (5 bases). CDR1 is MNHEY and CDR2 is SMNVEV in the germline V gene (reference sequence). The CDR3 runs 16 residues. Trimming took 7 bases from V and 0 from J, leaving 16 bases between them. CDR3 amino acids: CASKVEATDSNQPQHF. In nucleotides, the CDR3 is TGTGCCAGCAAGGTCGAGGCGACAGATAGCAATCAGCCCCAGCATTTT.

The gene calls are TRBV25-1 and TRBJ1-2; a weak D match, TRBD1 (6 bases). CDR1 and CDR2 (germline): MGHDK, SYGVNS. CDR3 length equals 14 residues. The germline V and J ends were trimmed by 7 bases and 6 bases, with 18 bases remaining between them. The CDR3 region is CASTTTGYRDGYTF. In nucleotides, the CDR3 is TGTGCCAGCACCACTACAGGGTACCGAGATGGCTACACCTTC.

This CDR3 reads CASSYRDSGSGELFF. The DNA of the CDR3 is TGTGCCAGCAGCTACCGGGACTCTGGTTCCGGGGAGCTGTTTTTT. This chain links TRBV3-1 (or the pseudogene TRBV3-2) with TRBJ2-2, with D possibly TRBD2 on 6 matching bases. The CDR3 sequence is 15 residues long. CDR1 and CDR2 (germline): LGHDT, YNNKEL (reference sequence). Trimming cost V 5 bases and J 6 bases, with 16 bases left between them.

The chain couples TRBV5-1 to TRBJ2-3, with D possibly being TRBD1 (6 bases). V was cut by 0 bases and J by 1 base, with 12 bases left in between. Germline V gives CDR1 SGHRS, CDR2 YFSETQ. The CDR3 covers 16 residues. The CDR3 here is CASSLARGVGTDTQYF. As DNA, the CDR3 is TGCGCCAGCAGCTTGGCCAGGGGAGTGGGCACAGATACGCAGTATTTT.

CDR3 sequence (DNA): TGTGCCAGCAACCGGGACAGCTCGAACACTGAAGCTTTCTTT. It encodes CASNRDSSNTEAFF. The V and J genes are TRBV6-5 and TRBJ1-1, with TRBD1 matching 7 bases. With 7 bases clipped from V and 1 base from J, the junction kept 6 bases outside the gene matches. There are 14 residues in the CDR3. Per the germline V gene, CDR1 is MNHEY and CDR2 is SVGAGI.

The chain carries TRBV23-1 and TRBJ1-6; the match to TRBD1 covers 7 bases. TRBV23-1 is placed among ORFs of uncertain function. J was trimmed by 5 bases and V by 8 bases; bases with no gene match: 9. This CDR3 region has 15 residues. The DNA of the CDR3 is TGCGCCAGCCGGAGACCCGGGACAGATAATTCACCCCTCCACTTT. It translates to CASRRPGTDNSPLHF.